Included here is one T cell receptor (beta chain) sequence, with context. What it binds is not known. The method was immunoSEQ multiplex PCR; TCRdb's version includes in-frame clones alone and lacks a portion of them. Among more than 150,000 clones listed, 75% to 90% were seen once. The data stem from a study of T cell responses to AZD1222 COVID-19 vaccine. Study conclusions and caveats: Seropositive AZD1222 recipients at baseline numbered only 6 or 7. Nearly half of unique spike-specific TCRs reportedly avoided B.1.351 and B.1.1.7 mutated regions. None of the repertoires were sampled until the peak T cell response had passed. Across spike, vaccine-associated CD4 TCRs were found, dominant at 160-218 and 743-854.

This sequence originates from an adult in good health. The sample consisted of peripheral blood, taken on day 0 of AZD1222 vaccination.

The chain's CDR3 is CASSPPLGHLYTEAFF. CDR3 bases: TGTGCCAGCTCACCACCGTTAGGACACCTCTACACTGAAGCTTTCTTT. This chain links TRBV18 with TRBJ1-1, with a tentative D call TRBD1 (5 bases). Germline V lookup: CDR1 KGHSH, CDR2 LQKENI. The ends were cut back, 0 bases at V and 3 bases at J, with 14 bases in the middle. CDR3 length equals 16 residues.